Shown below are 17 T cell receptor beta chains from a single sample sequenced in a study of blood T cell repertoires in COVID-19. TCRdb's copy holds only in-frame clones and misses some; the assay was immunoSEQ multiplex PCR. The sample has 30,000 to 35,000 clones; roughly 92% are singletons. The sequencing sample was made of peripheral blood. These receptors all stem from a human donor in a cohort sampled during active COVID-19.

This sequence joins TRBV5-6 and TRBJ2-7; perhaps TRBD2 as D (5 bases). V lost 5 bases and J lost 6, with 12 bases in between. CDR3 length: 12 residues. Germline values: CDR1 SGHDT, CDR2 YYEEEE. The CDR3 sequence: CASSWGEREQYF. In DNA form, the CDR3 reads TGTGCCAGCAGTTGGGGAGAGCGCGAGCAGTACTTC.

The chain recombines TRBV5-1 with TRBJ2-7; 10 nucleotides align to TRBD1. The CDR3 runs to 15 residues. Germline V gene sequence: CDR1 SGHRS, CDR2 YFSETQ. V shed 2 bases, J shed 8 bases, and the junction held 10 bases outside the gene matches. The DNA of the CDR3 is TGCGCCAGCAGCTTTTCCACCGGGACAGGGGCGAAGCAGTACTTC. Translation: CASSFSTGTGAKQYF.

The genes are TRBV29-1 and TRBJ2-1; 7 bases line up with TRBD1. V shed 7 bases, J shed 5 bases, and the junction held 2 bases outside the gene matches. There are 11 residues in the CDR3. Per germline, CDR1 SQVTM and CDR2 ANQGSEA. In DNA form, the CDR3 reads TGCAGCGCCGGGACAGACAATGAGCAGTTCTTC. Amino acids: CSAGTDNEQFF.

The J gene is TRBJ1-6, the V gene TRBV27; D perhaps matches TRBD1 (6 bases). Germline CDR1 reads MNHEY; CDR2 reads SMNVEV (reference sequence). The CDR3 is made up of 14 amino acids. Trimming left V 2 bases short and J 5 bases short, with 7 bases between. CDR3 DNA sequence: TGTGCCAGCAGTTTAAACAGGGATAATTCACCCCTCCACTTT. The encoded protein is CASSLNRDNSPLHF.

The chain combines TRBV6-1 with TRBJ1-1; D possibly corresponds to TRBD1 (5 bases). This CDR3 region has 15 residues. With 3 bases removed from V and 2 bases from J, the gap between germline ends came to 13 bases. Germline-derived CDR1 and CDR2 are MNHNS and SASEGT. The CDR3 protein is CASSDQPQGNTEAFF. DNA of the CDR3: TGTGCCAGCAGTGACCAGCCCCAGGGAAACACTGAAGCTTTCTTT.

This chain connects TRBV5-1 to TRBJ2-5; possible D gene TRBD1, 6 bases. This CDR3 comprises 15 residues. Germline V gene data show CDR1 as SGHRS and CDR2 as YFSETQ. Trimming took off 5 bases at V and 7 bases at J, with 21 bases between the two ends. The CDR3 DNA is TGCGCCAGCAGGGGAACTCAGGGGCCTGAAGGGACCCAGTACTTC. Translated: CASRGTQGPEGTQYF.

The chain has TRBV9 and TRBJ2-2, with 10 bases aligning to TRBD2. The CDR3 length is 15 residues. The V gene's germline CDR1 is SGDLS and CDR2 YYNGEE. V shed 3 bases and J 1 base; nucleotides not matched to a gene: 0. The CDR3 loop is CASSGLAGNTGELFF. The CDR3 DNA reads as TGTGCCAGCAGCGGACTAGCGGGGAACACCGGGGAGCTGTTTTTT.

V and J are TRBV9 and TRBJ1-2; 7 bases fit TRBD1. V lost 4 bases to trimming and J lost 6 bases; unmatched junction nucleotides: 18. The CDR3 has 17 amino acids. The germline V gene encodes CDR1 SGDLS and CDR2 YYNGEE. The CDR3 nucleotides read TGTGCCAGCAGCACCCGACAGGGAGAGAATGGTCGACATGGCTACACCTTC. Protein sequence: CASSTRQGENGRHGYTF.

The chain has TRBV11-1 and TRBJ2-1; D possibly corresponds to TRBD2 (6 bases). Trimming cost V 3 bases and J 10 bases, with 13 bases left between them. The CDR3 consists of 13 residues. Germline loops: CDR1 SGHAT, CDR2 FQDESV (reference sequence). In DNA, the CDR3 is TGTGCCAGCAGCTTCGCTTCCGGGAGAGAGCAGTTCTTC. As protein: CASSFASGREQFF.

V is TRBV11-3 and J is TRBJ2-1; D is ambiguous. The CDR3 spans 13 residues. Between the trimmed V and J ends, which lost 0 bases and 3 bases, there was a span of 3 bases. CDR1 SGHNT and CDR2 YENEEA come from the germline V gene. CDR3 sequence: CASSLEYYNEQFF. The CDR3 coding sequence is TGTGCCAGCAGCTTAGAATACTACAATGAGCAGTTCTTC.

A word on this clone: A junction end diverges from the germline sequence, so it may reflect a read error. This chain joins TRBV7-9 and TRBJ1-2, with 7 bases that match TRBD1. The CDR3 is 13 amino acids. Germline V gives CDR1 SEHNR, CDR2 FQNEAQ (reference sequence). CDR3 coding DNA: TGTGCCAGCAGCCCGACAGGGAACTCTGGCTACACCTTC. Amino acid sequence: CASSPTGNSGYTF. Combining the CDR3 with reference TRBV7-9 and TRBJ1-2 gives the whole variable domain DTGVSQNPRHKITKRGQNVTFRCDPISEHNRLYWYRQTLGQGPEFLTYFQNEAQLEKSRLLSDRFSAERPKGSFSTLEIQRTEQGDSAMYLCASSPTGNSGYTFGSGTRLTVV.

The chain combines TRBV7-2 with TRBJ2-3; D is unclear. Trimming took 10 bases from V and 3 from J, leaving 11 bases between them. CDR1 and CDR2 from the germline V gene are SGHTA and FQGNSA. This CDR3 region has 12 residues. CDR3 nucleotides: TGTGCCAACGCGAGAGGTACAGATACGCAGTATTTT. Protein sequence: CANARGTDTQYF.

This chain uses TRBV5-1 with TRBJ1-1, with 12 bases aligning to TRBD1. J was trimmed by 7 bases and V by 1 base; bases with no gene match: 5. Germline V CDR1 and CDR2: SGHRS, YFSETQ. The CDR3 has 15 amino acids. The CDR3 region is CASSLSGTGGNEAFF. DNA for the CDR3: TGCGCCAGCAGCTTGTCCGGGACAGGGGGCAATGAAGCTTTCTTT.

The rearrangement uses TRBV5-1 and TRBJ2-1; 10 bases are a match to TRBD2. Unmatched junction bases numbered 3, after V lost 4 bases and J lost 2 bases. CDR1 is SGHRS, CDR2 YFSETQ, per germline. The CDR3 runs 15 residues. The DNA for the CDR3 is TGCGCCAGCAGCCCGGGACTAGCGACCTACAATGAGCAGTTCTTC. This codes for CASSPGLATYNEQFF. Looking up the rest from reference TRBV5-1 and TRBJ2-1 gives the full variable domain: KAGVTQTPRYLIKTRGQQVTLSCSPISGHRSVSWYQQTPGQGLQFLFEYFSETQRNKGNFPGRFSGRQFSNSRSEMNVSTLELGDSALYLCASSPGLATYNEQFFGPGTRLTVL.

The V call is TRBV27, the J call TRBJ2-1, with 8 bases that match TRBD1. The J segment lost 4 bases and the V segment lost 2 bases, leaving 16 bases of the junction unmatched. The CDR3 has 19 residues. In germline, CDR1 is MNHEY, CDR2 SMNVEV (reference sequence). CDR3 in amino acids: CASSLEVPTGVGPYNEQFF. Written as DNA, the CDR3 is TGTGCCAGCAGTTTAGAGGTCCCGACAGGGGTGGGCCCTTACAATGAGCAGTTCTTC.

The chain couples TRBV19 to TRBJ2-7; no reliable D call. This CDR3 spans 13 amino acids. Germline CDR1 and CDR2: LNHDA and SQIVND (reference sequence). Trimming stripped 6 bases from V and 0 bases from J, with 9 bases between. The CDR3 bases are TGTGCCAGTAGCCACAGCTACTCCTACGAGCAGTACTTC. It codes for CASSHSYSYEQYF.

V usage is TRBV6-5 and J usage is TRBJ1-5; D ambiguous. CDR3 length: 14 residues. Trimming removed 8 bases from V and 2 bases from J, with 13 bases in between. From germline, CDR1 is MNHEY and CDR2 SVGAGI. CDR3 loop: CASAAQRGNQPQHF. The CDR3 DNA sequence: TGTGCCAGCGCGGCCCAACGCGGCAATCAGCCCCAGCATTTT.